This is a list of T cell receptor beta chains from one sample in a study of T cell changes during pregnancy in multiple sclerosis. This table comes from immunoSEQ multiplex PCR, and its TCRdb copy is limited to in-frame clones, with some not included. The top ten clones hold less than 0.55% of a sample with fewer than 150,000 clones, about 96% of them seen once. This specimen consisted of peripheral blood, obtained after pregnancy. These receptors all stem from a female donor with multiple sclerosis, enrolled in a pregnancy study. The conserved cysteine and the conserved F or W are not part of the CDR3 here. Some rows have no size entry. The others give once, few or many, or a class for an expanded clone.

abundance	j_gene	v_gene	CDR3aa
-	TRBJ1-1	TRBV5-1	ASSRRGGNGINTEAF
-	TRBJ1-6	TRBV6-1	ASTRDYNSPLH
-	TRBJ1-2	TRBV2	ASRGTGYGYT
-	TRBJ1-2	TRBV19	ASSLSTGPALFNYGYT
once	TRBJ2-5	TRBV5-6	ASSLVGAETQY
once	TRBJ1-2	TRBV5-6	ASSLGQGANYGYT
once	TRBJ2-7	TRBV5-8	ASSLIELLTYEQY
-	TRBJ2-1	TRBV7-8	ASSIAWTSGNQDEQF
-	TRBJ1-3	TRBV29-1	SVAGLFGNTIY
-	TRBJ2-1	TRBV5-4	ASSHVGAYEQF
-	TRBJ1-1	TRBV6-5	ASSYTPRGGTEAF
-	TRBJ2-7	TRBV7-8	ASSFRGTGYEQY
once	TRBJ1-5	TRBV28	ASKKDVGGDYQPQH
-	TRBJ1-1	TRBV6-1	ASRRLQGRTEAF
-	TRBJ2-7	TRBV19	ASSIGSRDYEQY
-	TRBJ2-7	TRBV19	ASSIGRGAKSYEQY